The clone carrying this T cell receptor beta chain came up many times. The antigen is unknown. Time point specified: newly diagnosed GD, antithyroid drugs for less than 3 months. RNA extracted from PBMCs served as the sequencing template. All patients originated from an endocrinology department located in Xi'an, China. This sample was included in a study of regulatory T cells in long-lasting Graves disease. Whole-study results and caveats: The study found TRBV28, TRBJ1-2 and TRBJ2-5 favored in persistent disease.

Relying on iRepertoire HTBI primers and Arm-PCR of CDR3 regions, the team built TCR beta libraries. Per the original methods: Across all samples, approximately 68 TRBV segments and 14 TRBJ segments were identified. Using its own MiXCR run on the multiplex PCR reads, TCRdb lists one record per CDR3 protein. The V and J calls shown here were made by TCRdb, not taken from the authors' results. The table lists 420,000 or so distinct CDR3 sequences, around 15% of them singletons. The CDR3 is 15 residues long. The V gene lost 4 bases and the J gene lost 2 bases, with 13 bases spanning the gap. Germline lookup yields CDR1 MDHEN and CDR2 SYDVKM. The same sample was also used in a study of T cells in Graves' hyperthyroidism and ophthalmopathy.

This specimen was peripheral blood mononuclear cells (PBMCs), taken at new diagnosis, from a patient treated with antithyroid drugs. The TCR originated in a woman under 30 with Graves disease. The chain has TRBV28 and TRBJ2-3; D unresolved. CDR3 region: CASSYPLRLTDTQYF. In DNA form, the CDR3 reads TGTGCCAGCAGTTACCCCCTCCGGCTCACAGATACGCAGTATTTT. Full variable domain (remainder filled in from reference TRBV28 and TRBJ2-3): DVKVTQSSRYLVKRTGEKVFLECVQDMDHENMFWYRQDPGLGLRLIYFSYDVKMKEKGDIPEGYSVSREKKERFSLILESASTNQTSMYLCASSYPLRLTDTQYFGPGTRLTVL.